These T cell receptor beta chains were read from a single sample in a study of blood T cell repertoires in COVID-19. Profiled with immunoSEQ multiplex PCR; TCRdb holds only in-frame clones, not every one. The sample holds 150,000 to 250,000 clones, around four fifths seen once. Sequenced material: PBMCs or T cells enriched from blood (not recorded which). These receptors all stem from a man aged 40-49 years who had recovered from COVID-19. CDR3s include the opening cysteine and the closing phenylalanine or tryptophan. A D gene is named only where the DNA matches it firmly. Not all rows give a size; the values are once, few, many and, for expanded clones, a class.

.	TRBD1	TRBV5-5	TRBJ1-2	CASSLVGQDYGYTF	TGTGCCAGCAGCTTGGTCGGACAGGACTATGGCTACACCTTC
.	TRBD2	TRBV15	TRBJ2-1	CATSRDRKSSGTYNEQFF	TGTGCCACCAGCAGAGATCGCAAGTCTAGCGGGACCTACAATGAGCAGTTCTTC
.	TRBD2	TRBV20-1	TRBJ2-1	CSASGSGWANEQFF	TGCAGTGCTAGTGGTAGCGGGTGGGCGAATGAGCAGTTCTTC
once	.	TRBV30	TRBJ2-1	CAWSAGGPYNEQFF	TGTGCCTGGAGTGCAGGGGGGCCCTACAATGAGCAGTTCTTC
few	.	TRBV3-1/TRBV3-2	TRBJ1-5	CASSQDGAYQPQHF	TGTGCCAGCAGCCAAGATGGGGCCTATCAGCCCCAGCATTTT
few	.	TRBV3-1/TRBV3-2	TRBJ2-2	CASSQDWGVAGELFF	TGTGCCAGCAGCCAAGATTGGGGGGTAGCCGGGGAGCTGTTTTTT
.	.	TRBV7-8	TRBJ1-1	CASSLGTGGDTEAFF	TGTGCCAGCAGCTTAGGGACTGGCGGAGACACTGAAGCTTTCTTT
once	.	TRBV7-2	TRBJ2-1	CASSSLFMGGQIGNEQFF	TGTGCCAGCAGCTCTTTGTTCATGGGAGGTCAGATCGGCAATGAGCAGTTCTTC
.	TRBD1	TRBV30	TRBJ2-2	CAWSVEDRVTGELFF	TGTGCCTGGAGTGTAGAGGACAGGGTAACCGGGGAGCTGTTTTTT
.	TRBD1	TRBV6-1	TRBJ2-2	CATSRGQGWPGELFF	TGTGCCACATCGAGAGGACAGGGATGGCCCGGGGAGCTGTTTTTT
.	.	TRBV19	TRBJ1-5	CASSPSWRGNQPQHF	TGTGCCAGTAGTCCCTCCTGGAGGGGAAATCAGCCCCAGCATTTT
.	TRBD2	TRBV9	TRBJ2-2	CASSVGLAGVSNTGELFF	TGTGCCAGCAGCGTAGGTCTAGCGGGAGTTTCAAACACCGGGGAGCTGTTTTTT
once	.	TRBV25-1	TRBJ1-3	CASSSDTGWGNTIYF	TGTGCCAGCAGTAGCGACACAGGGTGGGGAAACACCATATATTTT
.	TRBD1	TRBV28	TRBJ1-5	CASFIPGQRNQPQHF	TGTGCCAGCTTTATCCCGGGACAGAGAAATCAGCCCCAGCATTTT
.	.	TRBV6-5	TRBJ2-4	CASSLLRGGTKNIQYF	TGTGCCAGCAGTTTGCTTAGGGGTGGGACCAAAAACATTCAGTACTTC
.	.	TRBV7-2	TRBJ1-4	CASSFQGTNEKLFF	TGTGCCAGCAGCTTCCAGGGAACTAATGAAAAACTGTTTTTT
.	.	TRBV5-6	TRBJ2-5	CASSPWGGAQETQYF	TGTGCCAGCAGCCCTTGGGGGGGGGCCCAAGAGACCCAGTACTTC
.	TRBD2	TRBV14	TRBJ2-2	CASSQGTSGSYRANTGELFF	TGTGCCAGCAGCCAAGGGACTAGCGGGAGTTACCGCGCGAACACCGGGGAGCTGTTTTTT
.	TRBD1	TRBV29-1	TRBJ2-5	CSVEGVGRGRETQYF	TGCAGCGTTGAAGGGGTAGGCAGGGGGCGAGAGACCCAGTACTTC
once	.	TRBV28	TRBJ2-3	CASSLLGTRSADTQYF	TGTGCCAGCAGTTTATTAGGCACTAGGAGTGCAGATACGCAGTATTTT
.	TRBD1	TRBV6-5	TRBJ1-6	CASSYGTGPSPLHF	TGTGCCAGCAGTTACGGGACAGGCCCTTCACCCCTCCACTTT
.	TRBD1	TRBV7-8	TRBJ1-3	CASSLADRGSGNTIYF	TGTGCCAGCAGCTTAGCGGACAGGGGCTCTGGAAACACCATATATTTT
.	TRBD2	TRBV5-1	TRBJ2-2	CASSPNSGFNSGELFF	TGCGCCAGCAGCCCCAATAGCGGGTTTAATTCCGGGGAGCTGTTTTTT
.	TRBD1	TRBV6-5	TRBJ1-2	CASSYGDRRGTRYTF	TGTGCCAGCAGTTACGGGGACAGACGGGGTACCCGCTACACCTTC
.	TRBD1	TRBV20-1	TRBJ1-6	CSASTGAHLGSPLHF	TGCAGTGCTAGTACAGGGGCCCATTTGGGTTCACCCCTCCACTTT
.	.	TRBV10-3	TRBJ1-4	CATSAGVNEKLFF	TGTGCCACCTCAGCGGGGGTTAATGAAAAACTGTTTTTT
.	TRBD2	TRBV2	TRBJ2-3	CASSRSLAGIIDTQYF	TGTGCCAGCAGTCGAAGTCTAGCGGGAATAATAGATACGCAGTATTTT
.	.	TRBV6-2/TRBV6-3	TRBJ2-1	CASSLAVANDNEQFF	TGTGCCAGCAGCTTAGCTGTCGCTAACGACAATGAGCAGTTCTTC
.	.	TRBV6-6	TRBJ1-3	CASSPWGYVSEQNRETFSGNTIYF	TGTGCCAGCAGTCCATGGGGTTATGTATCAGAACAAAACAGGGAAACCTTCTCTGGAAACACCATATATTTT
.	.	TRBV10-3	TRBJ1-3	CAIMADNSGNTIYF	TGTGCCATCATGGCAGACAACTCTGGAAACACCATATATTTT
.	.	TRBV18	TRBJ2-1	CASSSLGRYNEQFF	TGTGCCAGCTCAAGTCTAGGCCGTTACAATGAGCAGTTCTTC
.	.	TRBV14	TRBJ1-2	CASSPDTSRGYTF	TGTGCCAGCAGCCCCGACACGTCTCGGGGCTACACCTTC
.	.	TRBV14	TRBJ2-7	CASSHFPYEQYF	TGTGCCAGCAGCCACTTCCCCTACGAGCAGTACTTC
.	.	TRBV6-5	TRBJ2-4	CASSSGWVAQYF	TGTGCCAGCAGTTCAGGGTGGGTAGCTCAGTACTTC
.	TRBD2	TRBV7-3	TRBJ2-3	CASSLGLAQYF	TGTGCCAGCAGCTTGGGACTAGCGCAGTATTTT
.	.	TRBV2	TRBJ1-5	CASSGSRTNQPQHF	TGTGCCAGCAGTGGTTCCAGGACTAATCAGCCCCAGCATTTT
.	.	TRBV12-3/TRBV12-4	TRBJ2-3	CASSLQDNTQYF	TGTGCCAGCAGTTTGCAGGACAATACGCAGTATTTT
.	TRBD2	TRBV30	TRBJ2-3	CAWSVGGKGDTQYF	TGTGCCTGGAGTGTGGGAGGGAAAGGAGATACGCAGTATTTT
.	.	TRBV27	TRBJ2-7	CASSPGSGYSYEQYF	TGTGCCAGCAGTCCGGGGAGCGGGTACTCCTACGAGCAGTACTTC
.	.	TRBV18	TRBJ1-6	CASSPGGTENSPLHF	TGTGCCAGCTCACCCGGAGGGACTGAGAATTCACCCCTCCACTTT
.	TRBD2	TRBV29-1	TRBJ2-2	CSVEGGRARGGELFF	TGCAGCGTTGAAGGAGGGAGGGCCCGGGGCGGGGAGCTGTTTTTT
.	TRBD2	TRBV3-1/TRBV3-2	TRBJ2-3	CASSQVAGGVPDTQYF	TGTGCCAGCAGCCAAGTAGCGGGAGGGGTCCCAGATACGCAGTATTTT
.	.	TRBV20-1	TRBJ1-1	CSEQMNTEAFF	TGCAGTGAACAGATGAACACTGAAGCTTTCTTT
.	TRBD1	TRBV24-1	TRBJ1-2	CATSDSLTGARYGYTF	TGTGCCACCAGTGATTCCCTGACAGGGGCACGTTATGGCTACACCTTC
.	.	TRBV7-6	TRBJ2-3	CASSSQPGLRYF	TGTGCCAGCAGCTCCCAACCGGGACTTAGGTATTTT
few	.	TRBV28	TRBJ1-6	CASSPGGNNSPLHF	TGTGCCAGCTCCCCTGGGGGGAACAATTCACCCCTCCACTTT
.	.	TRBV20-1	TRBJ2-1	CSASVRPYNEQFF	TGCAGTGCTAGTGTTCGTCCCTACAATGAGCAGTTCTTC
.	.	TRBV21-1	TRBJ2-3	CASSKRDSGHQKDTQYF	TGTGCCAGCAGCAAACGGGATTCGGGACACCAGAAGGATACGCAGTATTTT
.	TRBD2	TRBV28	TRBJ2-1	CASSLAGDRRFF	TGTGCCAGCAGTTTAGCGGGAGATAGACGGTTCTTC